This entry describes one T cell receptor beta chain. The antigen remains undetermined. This sample is drawn from a study of cytomegalovirus exposure and HLA in healthy donors. Overall study results and limits: At a 0.05 false discovery rate, a later analysis found roughly 17,000 TCR beta sequences to be associated with HLA alleles.

The PCR had 60 Vbeta and 13 Jbeta primers. Data came from immunoSEQ multiplex PCR; TCRdb stores just in-frame clones and leaves some out. Among around 200,000 clones, roughly 80% were seen once, and the ten largest hold around 1.6%. The sequencing input was PBMCs. This clonotype originated in a woman aged 18-29 years in good health and CMV-seronegative.

CDR3 nucleotides: TGTGCCAGCAGTTTCCGACAGGGGGGGAATGAAAAACTGTTTTTT. Protein sequence: CASSFRQGGNEKLFF. J is TRBJ1-4 and V is TRBV6-6, with TRBD1 matching 9 bases. Per germline, CDR1 MNHNY and CDR2 SVGAGI (reference sequence). The V segment lost 4 bases and the J segment 5 bases; nucleotides outside the gene matches: 5. The CDR3 extends over 15 amino acids.